These T cell receptor beta chains were read from a single sample in a study of T cells in Graves' hyperthyroidism and ophthalmopathy. In TCRdb, the multiplex PCR reads were re-called with MiXCR into one record per CDR3 protein. The data contain roughly 740,000 distinct CDR3 sequences, less than 20% of them singletons. The sequenced material came from blood. These receptor sequences come from a man between 18 and 35 years old with Graves' hyperthyroidism. Both conserved end residues are trimmed from each CDR3. The order of the fields is V gene, CDR3 length, CDR3 protein.

v_call: TRBV24-1
cdr3_length: 12
cdr3_aa: ATSDPGRVDGYT

v_call: TRBV11-2
cdr3_length: 11
cdr3_aa: ASSPIPTYEQY

v_call: TRBV2
cdr3_length: 12
cdr3_aa: ASIRRGGDTEAF

v_call: TRBV2
cdr3_length: 12
cdr3_aa: ASIGEGGLGEQY

v_call: TRBV2
cdr3_length: 14
cdr3_aa: ASSATRTGRGNTIY

v_call: TRBV29-1
cdr3_length: 12
cdr3_aa: SVVGTVNTYEQY

v_call: TRBV11-2
cdr3_length: 15
cdr3_aa: ASSLEGTGGVSYEQY

v_call: TRBV28
cdr3_length: 18
cdr3_aa: ASSAGARGQVLYSNQPQH

v_call: TRBV5-6
cdr3_length: 13
cdr3_aa: ASSTEPGQGETQY

v_call: TRBV18
cdr3_length: 13
cdr3_aa: ASSHASGRTDTQY

v_call: TRBV19
cdr3_length: 13
cdr3_aa: ASSKPRPANTEAF

v_call: TRBV5-1
cdr3_length: 12
cdr3_aa: ASRADRGRVGYT

v_call: TRBV14
cdr3_length: 13
cdr3_aa: ASSQGGAGTDTQY

v_call: TRBV6-9
cdr3_length: 13
cdr3_aa: ASSYTSGSYNEQF

v_call: TRBV20-1
cdr3_length: 12
cdr3_aa: SAWASGRTDTQY

v_call: TRBV5-1
cdr3_length: 13
cdr3_aa: ASSLVLAAGNEQF

v_call: TRBV27
cdr3_length: 16
cdr3_aa: ASSLLWTGNELSEKLF

v_call: TRBV6-2/TRBV6-3
cdr3_length: 17
cdr3_aa: ASSPTRLVLGTYQETQY

v_call: TRBV13
cdr3_length: 12
cdr3_aa: ASSSRTGSTEAF

v_call: TRBV7-9
cdr3_length: 11
cdr3_aa: ASSPKGQYGYT

v_call: TRBV20-1
cdr3_length: 13
cdr3_aa: SARGGAGVLDTQY

v_call: TRBV28
cdr3_length: 11
cdr3_aa: AIRQPNTGELF

v_call: TRBV3-1
cdr3_length: 13
cdr3_aa: ASSQDYRRPYEQY

v_call: TRBV6-1
cdr3_length: 11
cdr3_aa: ATLGAANTEAF

v_call: TRBV2
cdr3_length: 12
cdr3_aa: ASMEGAGNQPQH

v_call: TRBV28
cdr3_length: 14
cdr3_aa: ASSLLQVYSNQPQH